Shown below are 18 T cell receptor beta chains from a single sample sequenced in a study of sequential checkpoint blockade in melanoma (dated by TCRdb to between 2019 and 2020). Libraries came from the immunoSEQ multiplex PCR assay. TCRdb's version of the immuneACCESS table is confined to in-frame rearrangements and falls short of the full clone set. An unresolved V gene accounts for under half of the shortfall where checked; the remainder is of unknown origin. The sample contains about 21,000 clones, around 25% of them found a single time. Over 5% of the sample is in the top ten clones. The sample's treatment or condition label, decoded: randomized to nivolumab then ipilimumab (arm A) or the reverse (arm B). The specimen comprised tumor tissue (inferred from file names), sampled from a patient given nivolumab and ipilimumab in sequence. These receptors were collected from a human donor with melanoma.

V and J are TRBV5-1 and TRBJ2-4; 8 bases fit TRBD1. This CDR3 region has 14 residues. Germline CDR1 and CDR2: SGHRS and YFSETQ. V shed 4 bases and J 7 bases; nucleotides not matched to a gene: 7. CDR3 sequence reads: CASSIVDRDNIQYF. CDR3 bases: TGCGCCAGCAGCATAGTGGACAGGGACAACATTCAGTACTTC.

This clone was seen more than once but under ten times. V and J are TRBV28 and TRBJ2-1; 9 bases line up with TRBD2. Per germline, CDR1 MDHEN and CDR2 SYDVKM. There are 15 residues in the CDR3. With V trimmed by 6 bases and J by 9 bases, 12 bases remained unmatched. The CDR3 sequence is CASSLGGLAVREQFF. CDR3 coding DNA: TGTGCCAGCAGCCTTGGGGGACTAGCAGTTCGTGAGCAGTTCTTC.

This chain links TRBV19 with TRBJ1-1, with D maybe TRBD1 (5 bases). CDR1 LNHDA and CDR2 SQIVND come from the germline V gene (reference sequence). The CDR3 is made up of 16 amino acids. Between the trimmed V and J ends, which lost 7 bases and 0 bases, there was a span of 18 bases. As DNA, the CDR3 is TGTGCCAGTACCACGGGGGTCCGGGGCATGAACACTGAAGCTTTCTTT. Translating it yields CASTTGVRGMNTEAFF.

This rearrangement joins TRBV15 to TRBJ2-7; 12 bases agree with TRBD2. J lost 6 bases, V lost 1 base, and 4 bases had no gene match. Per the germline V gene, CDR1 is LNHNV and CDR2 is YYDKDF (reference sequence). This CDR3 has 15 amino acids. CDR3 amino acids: CATSRAGLAGTEQYF. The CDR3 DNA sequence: TGTGCCACCAGCAGAGCGGGACTAGCGGGTACCGAGCAGTACTTC.

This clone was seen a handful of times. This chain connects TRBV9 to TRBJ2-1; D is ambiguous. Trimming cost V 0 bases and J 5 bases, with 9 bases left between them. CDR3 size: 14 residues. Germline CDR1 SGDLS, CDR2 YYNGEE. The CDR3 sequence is CASSVGWLNNEQFF. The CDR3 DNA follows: TGTGCCAGCAGCGTAGGTTGGCTAAACAATGAGCAGTTCTTC.

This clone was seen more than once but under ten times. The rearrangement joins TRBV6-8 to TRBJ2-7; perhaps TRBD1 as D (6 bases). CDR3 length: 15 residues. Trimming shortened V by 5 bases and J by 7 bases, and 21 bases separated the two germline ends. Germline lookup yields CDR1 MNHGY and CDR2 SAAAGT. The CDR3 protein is CASSHYQTGVREQYF. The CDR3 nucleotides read TGTGCCAGCAGTCACTACCAGACAGGTGTCAGGGAGCAGTACTTC.

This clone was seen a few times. CDR3 sequence reads: CASSFRTERGEKLFF. CDR3 DNA: TGTGCCAGCAGTTTCCGGACAGAGCGGGGGGAAAAACTGTTTTTT. This sequence joins TRBV28 and TRBJ1-4; tentatively, D is TRBD1 (6 bases). The V and J ends lost 3 bases and 8 bases respectively, with 16 bases between them. Germline-derived CDR1 and CDR2 are MDHEN and SYDVKM. The CDR3 spans 15 residues.

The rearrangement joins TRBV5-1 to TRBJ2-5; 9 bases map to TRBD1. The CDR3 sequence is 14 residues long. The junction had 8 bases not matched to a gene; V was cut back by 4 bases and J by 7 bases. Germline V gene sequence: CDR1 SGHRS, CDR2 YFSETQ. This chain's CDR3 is CASSDEGQGGTQYF. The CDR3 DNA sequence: TGCGCCAGCAGCGACGAGGGACAGGGAGGGACCCAGTACTTC.

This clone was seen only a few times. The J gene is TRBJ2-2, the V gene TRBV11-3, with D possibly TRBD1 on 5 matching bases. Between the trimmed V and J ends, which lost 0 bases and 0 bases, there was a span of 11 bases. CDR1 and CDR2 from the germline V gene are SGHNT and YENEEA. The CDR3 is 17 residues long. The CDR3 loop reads CASSLDGQFANTGELFF. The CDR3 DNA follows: TGTGCCAGCAGCTTAGACGGACAATTCGCGAACACCGGGGAGCTGTTTTTT. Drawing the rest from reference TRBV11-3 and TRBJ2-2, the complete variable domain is EAGVVQSPRYKIIEKKQPVAFWCNPISGHNTLYWYLQNLGQGPELLIRYENEEAVDDSQLPKDRFSAERLKGVDSTLKIQPAELGDSAVYLCASSLDGQFANTGELFFGEGSRLTVL.

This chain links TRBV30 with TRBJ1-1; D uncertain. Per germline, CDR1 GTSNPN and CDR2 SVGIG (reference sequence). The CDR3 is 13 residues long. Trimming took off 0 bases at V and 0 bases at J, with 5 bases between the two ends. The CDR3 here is CAWSVAVNTEAFF. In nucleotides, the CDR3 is TGTGCCTGGAGTGTTGCTGTGAACACTGAAGCTTTCTTT.

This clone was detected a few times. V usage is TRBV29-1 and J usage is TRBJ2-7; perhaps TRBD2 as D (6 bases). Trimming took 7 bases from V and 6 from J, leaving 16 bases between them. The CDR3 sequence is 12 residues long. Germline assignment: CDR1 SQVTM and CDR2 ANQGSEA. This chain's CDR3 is CSAEWDGGEQYF. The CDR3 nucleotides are TGCAGCGCCGAATGGGACGGGGGCGAGCAGTACTTC.

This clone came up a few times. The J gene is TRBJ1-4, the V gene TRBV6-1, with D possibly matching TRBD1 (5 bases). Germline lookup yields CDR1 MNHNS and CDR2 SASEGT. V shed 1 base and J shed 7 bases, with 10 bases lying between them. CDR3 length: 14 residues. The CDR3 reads CASSEVGRGEKLFF. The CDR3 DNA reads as TGTGCCAGCAGTGAAGTGGGACGCGGTGAAAAACTGTTTTTT.

CDR3 DNA sequence: TGTGCCAGCTCACCACCGAAAAGGGGGCTTACGAACACCGGGGAGCTGTTTTTT. Protein: CASSPPKRGLTNTGELFF. The chain recombines TRBV18 with TRBJ2-2; 7 nucleotides line up with TRBD1. The trim removed 0 bases at V and 0 bases at J, leaving 7 bases unmatched. Germline V gene sequence: CDR1 KGHSH, CDR2 LQKENI. The CDR3 totals 18 residues. Based on the CDR3 plus reference TRBV18 and TRBJ2-2, the full variable domain is NAGVMQNPRHLVRRRGQEARLRCSPMKGHSHVYWYRQLPEEGLKFMVYLQKENIIDESGMPKERFSAEFPKEGPSILRIQQVVRGDSAAYFCASSPPKRGLTNTGELFFGEGSRLTVL.

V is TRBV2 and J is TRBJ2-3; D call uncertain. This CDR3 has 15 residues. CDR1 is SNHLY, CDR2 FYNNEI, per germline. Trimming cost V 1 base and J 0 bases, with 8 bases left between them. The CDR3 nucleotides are TGTGCCAGCAGTGAAGTCGGAGCCAGCACAGATACGCAGTATTTT. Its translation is CASSEVGASTDTQYF.

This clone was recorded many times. In DNA, the CDR3 is TGTGCCAGCACCCTAGGACAGGTAAACACTGAAGCTTTCTTT. It specifies CASTLGQVNTEAFF. The chain has TRBV11-3 and TRBJ1-1, with 7 bases that match TRBD1. Germline V lookup: CDR1 SGHNT, CDR2 YENEEA. This CDR3 has 14 amino acids. Trimming removed 7 bases from V and 2 bases from J; junction bases left unmatched: 7.

CDR3 coding DNA: TGTGCCAGCAGTCCCCTGGGGGCAGGGATCGCTCAGCCCCAGCATTTT. Translating gives CASSPLGAGIAQPQHF. This sequence joins TRBV28 and TRBJ1-5; D possibly corresponds to TRBD1 (6 bases). The CDR3 has 16 residues. Germline loops: CDR1 MDHEN, CDR2 SYDVKM. V gave up 5 bases and J gave up 6 bases, with 20 bases separating them.

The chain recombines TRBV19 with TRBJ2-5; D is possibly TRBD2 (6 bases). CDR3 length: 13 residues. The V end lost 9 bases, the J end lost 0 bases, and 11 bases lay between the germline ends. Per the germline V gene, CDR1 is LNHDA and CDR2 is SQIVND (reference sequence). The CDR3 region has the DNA TGTGCCAGCGGGGGTGGGTACCAAGAGACCCAGTACTTC. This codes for CASGGGYQETQYF.

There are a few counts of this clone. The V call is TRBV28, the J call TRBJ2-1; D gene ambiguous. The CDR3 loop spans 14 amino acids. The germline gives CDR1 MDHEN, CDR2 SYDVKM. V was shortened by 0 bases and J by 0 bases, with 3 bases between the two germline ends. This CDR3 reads CASSLWSSYNEQFF. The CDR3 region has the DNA TGTGCCAGCAGTTTATGGAGCTCCTACAATGAGCAGTTCTTC.